This T cell receptor beta chain was observed in a study of lymphopenia after photon versus proton radiotherapy. The study's findings and limits: After lymphocyte nadir, photon-treated repertoires showed oligoclonal expansion, especially CD8+ Temra. Proton therapy kept repertoires fairly stable, unlike photons, which gained effector/memory cells. Better survival with proton therapy was suggested as possible, not demonstrated. Post-nadir TCR diversity decline inversely tracked overall survival among those who died.

Sequencing was performed with immunoSEQ multiplex PCR; in TCRdb, only in-frame clones are kept and a portion is missing. The table shows about 26,000 clones, with approximately 85% occurring only once. Notes on this clone: The antigen is unknown. Other DNA sequences within the sample encode an identical CDR3.

CDR1 SEHNR and CDR2 FQNEAQ come from the germline V gene (reference sequence). This CDR3 region has 18 residues. V lost 1 base to trimming and J lost 2 bases; unmatched junction nucleotides: 7. The source of this sequence is a man aged 30 to 45 with gastric cancer. This chain connects TRBV7-9 to TRBJ2-3; 12 positions match TRBD2. Sequences were derived from peripheral blood, sampled from a patient treated with photon-based radiotherapy. The CDR3 DNA follows: TGTGCCAGCAGCTTAGGACTAGCGGGGGCCCGCAACACAGATACGCAGTATTTT. Protein sequence: CASSLGLAGARNTDTQYF.